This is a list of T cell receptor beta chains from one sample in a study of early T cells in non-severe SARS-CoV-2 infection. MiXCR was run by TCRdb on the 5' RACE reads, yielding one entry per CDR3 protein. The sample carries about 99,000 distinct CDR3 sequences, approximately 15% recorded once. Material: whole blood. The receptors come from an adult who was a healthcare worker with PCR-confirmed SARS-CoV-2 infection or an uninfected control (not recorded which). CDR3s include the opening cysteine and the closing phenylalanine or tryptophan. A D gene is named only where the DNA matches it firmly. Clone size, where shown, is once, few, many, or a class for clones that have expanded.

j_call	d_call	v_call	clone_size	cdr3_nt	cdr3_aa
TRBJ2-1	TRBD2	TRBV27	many	TGTGCCAGCAGTCGTAGCGGGAGGGCCCCCAATGAGCAGTTCTTC	CASSRSGRAPNEQFF
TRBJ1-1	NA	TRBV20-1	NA	TGCAGTGCTAGTTTAGTTTCTCCAGAACTGACCGGTGAAGCTTTCTTT	CSASLVSPELTGEAFF
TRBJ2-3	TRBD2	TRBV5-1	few	TGCGCCAGCAGCTTACCTAGCGGGGGTCCGGATACGCAGTATTTT	CASSLPSGGPDTQYF
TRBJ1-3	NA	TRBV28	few	TGTGCCAGCAGTGCCCAAGGAAACACCATATATTTT	CASSAQGNTIYF
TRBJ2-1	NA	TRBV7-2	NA	TGTGCCAGCAGCTTAGGTCTTCCGGGGCTCCGGGGTGAGCAGTTCTTC	CASSLGLPGLRGEQFF
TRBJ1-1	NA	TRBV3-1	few	TGTGCCAGCAGCCCCGAAACGGGGGGGCGAGCTTTCTTT	CASSPETGGRAFF
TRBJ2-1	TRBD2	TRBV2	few	TGTGCCAGCAGAAGCGCTAGCGGGGGGGCCCTGACAGCTGAGCAGTTCTTC	CASRSASGGALTAEQFF
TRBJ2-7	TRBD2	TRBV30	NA	TGTGCCTGGAGCTCCGAGGCTAGCGGGAGCAGGTTAACGGGTGAGCAGTACTTC	CAWSSEASGSRLTGEQYF
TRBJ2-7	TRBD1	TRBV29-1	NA	TGCAGCGTTGAGAACGGGGACAGCCTTACAAGGGAGCAGTACTTC	CSVENGDSLTREQYF
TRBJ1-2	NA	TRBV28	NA	TGTGCCAACAGTTTACGACAGGACACCGGAGGCTACACCTTC	CANSLRQDTGGYTF
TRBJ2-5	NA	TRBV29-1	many	TGCAGCGTCCTTCGGGCGGAGACCCAGTACTTC	CSVLRAETQYF
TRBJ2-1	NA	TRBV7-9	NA	TGTGCCAGCAGCTTAGCGGCGGGGGCCAACAATGAGCAGTTCTTC	CASSLAAGANNEQFF
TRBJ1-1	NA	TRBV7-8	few	TGTGCCAGCAGCGGAGAGGAGAACACTGAAGCTTTCTTT	CASSGEENTEAFF
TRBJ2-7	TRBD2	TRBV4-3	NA	TGCGCCAGCAGCCGGGGGACTAGCGGGGCTTACGAGCAGTACTTC	CASSRGTSGAYEQYF
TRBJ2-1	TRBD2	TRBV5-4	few	TGTGCCAGCAGCCTAGCGGGAGTGAGATCCTACAATGAGCAGTTCTTC	CASSLAGVRSYNEQFF
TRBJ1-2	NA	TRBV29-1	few	TGCAGCGTTGAAGCCGGACAAGGCTATGGCTACACCTTC	CSVEAGQGYGYTF
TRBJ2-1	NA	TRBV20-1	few	TGCAGTGCTCAGCGGGGGACAGGGCCTAACAATGAGCAGTTCTTC	CSAQRGTGPNNEQFF
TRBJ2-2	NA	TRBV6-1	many	TGTGCCAGCAGTGAAGGGTCCCTCGGAACATGGTTTTTT	CASSEGSLGTWFF
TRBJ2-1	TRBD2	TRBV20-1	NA	TGCAGTGCTTCAACTAGCGGAACGTACAATGAGCAGTTCTTC	CSASTSGTYNEQFF
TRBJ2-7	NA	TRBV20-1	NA	TGCAGTGCTATCACCCCTGGGGGCCGGTACGAGCAGTACTTC	CSAITPGGRYEQYF
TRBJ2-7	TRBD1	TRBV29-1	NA	TGCAGCGTCGGACAGGGTACCTACGAGCAGTACTTC	CSVGQGTYEQYF
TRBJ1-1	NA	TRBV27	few	TGTGCCAGCAGTTTAGGGGGGGGATCCGTGGACACTGAAGCTTTCTTT	CASSLGGGSVDTEAFF
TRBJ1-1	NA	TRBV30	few	TGTGCCTGGAGTGACCCCAGGGGAATCGCCACTGAAGCTTTCTTT	CAWSDPRGIATEAFF
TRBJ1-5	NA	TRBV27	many	TGTGCCAGCAGTTTGGTGGGCAATCAGCCCCAGCATTTT	CASSLVGNQPQHF
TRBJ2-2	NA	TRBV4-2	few	TGTGCCAGCAGCCAAGAGGCGGGGTCGAACACCGGGGAGCTGTTTTTT	CASSQEAGSNTGELFF
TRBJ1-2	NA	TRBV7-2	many	TGTGCCAGCTCCCCGAGGGCAGGGGAAGGCGGCTACACCTTC	CASSPRAGEGGYTF